The T cell receptor beta chain under discussion was sequenced for a study of tumor-infiltrating lymphocytes in primary liver carcinoma. The overall study: Tumors measured about 4 to 11 cm and were stage T1-T3 N0M0.

From around 500 ng total RNA, TCR beta cDNA was generated with a primer in the constant region. Slightly modified ARM-PCR, run as three nested multiplex PCR rounds, produced the TCR beta libraries. Both of the initial two PCR rounds ran for about 9 cycles and employed TRBV1-TRBV30 forward primers alongside a C-beta reverse primer. TCRdb recomputed calls from the multiplex PCR reads with MiXCR, one row per CDR3 protein. The top ten clones hold roughly 42% of a sample with about 21,000 distinct CDR3 sequences, approximately 79% of them seen once. Concerning this clonotype: This is likely a read error, given that the CDR3 carries no conserved phenylalanine or tryptophan at its end.

Unsorted bulk tissue, about 19-31 mg of it, served as the source for co-extraction of RNA and DNA. Surgical resection was the treatment these patients received for primary liver carcinoma. For each tumor, five separate regions were sampled. Germline loops: CDR1 PRHDT, CDR2 FYEKMQ (reference sequence). The CDR3 covers 15 residues. Specimen: liver tumor tissue from sampling region 1. Described subset: tumor region T1, superior pole. This sequence originates from a woman aged 25-40 years with primary liver carcinoma and hepatitis B virus infection. V and J are TRBV13 and TRBJ1-1, with unresolved D. The CDR3: CACSLGLDRDTEAFY. Here the CDR3 DNA reads TGTGCCTGCAGCTTAGGTCTGGACCGGGACACTGAAGCTTTCTAT.